The rows below give T cell receptor beta chains drawn from one sample of a study of cytomegalovirus exposure and HLA in healthy donors. TCRdb keeps only in-frame clones here, not all; method: immunoSEQ multiplex PCR. The data contain 170,000 or so clones, just under 80% of them singletons. Sequencing used PBMCs. The source of these receptors is a woman between 45 and 60 years old in good health and CMV-seropositive. CDR3s include the opening cysteine and the closing phenylalanine or tryptophan. D genes are given only for firm matches. Rows give clone size only sometimes, using once, few, many, or a class for an expanded clone.

j_call clone_size v_call d_call cdr3_nt cdr3_aa
TRBJ1-2 . TRBV7-9 . TGTTCCAGCAGCTTAGGGCAGGGGACTAACTATGGCTACACCTTC CSSSLGQGTNYGYTF
TRBJ1-5 once TRBV5-5 . TGTGCCAGCAGCTTGCGTATCTGGGGGCAGGGTGGCAATCAGCCCCAGCATTTT CASSLRIWGQGGNQPQHF
TRBJ2-3 . TRBV7-6 TRBD1 TGTGCCAGCAGTAACACAGGGGAAGGGGAAGATACGCAGTATTTT CASSNTGEGEDTQYF
TRBJ1-1 . TRBV5-8 TRBD1 TGTGCCAGCAGCAAGGACAGGGGGCGCACTGAAGCTTTCTTT CASSKDRGRTEAFF
TRBJ2-5 . TRBV5-1 TRBD2 TGCGCCAGCAGGTTACGGGGACTAGCGGCGTCCGAGGAGACCCAGTACTTC CASRLRGLAASEETQYF
TRBJ1-1 . TRBV4-3 TRBD1 TGCGCCAGCAGCCGGGACAGGGCAAACACTGAAGCTTTCTTT CASSRDRANTEAFF
TRBJ1-1 . TRBV6-1 TRBD1 TGTGCCAGCGTTAGAGACAGGGGTACTGAAGCTTTCTTT CASVRDRGTEAFF
TRBJ2-4 . TRBV9 TRBD2 TGTGCCAGCAGGAGCGGGAGTCAAGGCATTCAGTACTTC CASRSGSQGIQYF
TRBJ2-7 . TRBV5-1 TRBD1 TGCGCCAGCAGCCCCACAGGGGGCTCTTACGAGCAGTACTTC CASSPTGGSYEQYF
TRBJ2-3 few TRBV21-1 . TGTGCCAGCAGCACGGGACTAGCGGTGCGCACAGATACGCAGTATTTT CASSTGLAVRTDTQYF
TRBJ1-4 few TRBV4-3 . TGCGCCAGCAGCCAAGAAGGGGCAACTAATGAAAAACTGTTTTTT CASSQEGATNEKLFF
TRBJ2-7 . TRBV28 TRBD2 TGTGCCAGCAGTTTAGCGGGAGGGGGCTCCTACGAGCAGTACTTC CASSLAGGGSYEQYF
TRBJ2-3 once TRBV28 TRBD2 TGTGCCAGCAGTTCGGCTAGCGGGAGGGTTAGTACAGATACGCAGTATTTT CASSSASGRVSTDTQYF
TRBJ2-4 . TRBV7-2 . TGTGCCAGCAGCCCCGGAGGGAACCAAAACATTCAGTACTTC CASSPGGNQNIQYF
TRBJ1-2 . TRBV4-3 TRBD1 TGCGCCAGCAGCCCCGAGGGTTCCGGGACAGCCTATGGCTACACCTTC CASSPEGSGTAYGYTF
TRBJ1-4 . TRBV15 TRBD1 TGTGCCACCAGCAGAGAGGGTTGGATTACAGGGGCGGGTGAAAAACTGTTTTTT CATSREGWITGAGEKLFF
TRBJ2-3 . TRBV9 TRBD1 TGTGCCAGCAGCGGACAGGGGTCCCTCAGGGGCACAGATACGCAGTATTTT CASSGQGSLRGTDTQYF
TRBJ1-2 . TRBV5-6 . TGTGCCAGCAGCCCCGGACCCGGTGCGGCGGGCTATGGCTACACCTTC CASSPGPGAAGYGYTF
TRBJ2-1 few TRBV11-3 . TGTGCCAGCAGCTCCGAGCTATCCGGTGAGCAGTTCTTC CASSSELSGEQFF
TRBJ1-5 . TRBV10-3 . TGTGCCATCAGCCAGGGTGAGGATCAGCCCCAGCATTTT CAISQGEDQPQHF
TRBJ2-5 . TRBV5-1 TRBD1 TGCGCCAGCAGCGTTACAGGGGGTGCTAGGGAGACCCAGTACTTC CASSVTGGARETQYF
TRBJ2-7 . TRBV5-1 TRBD1 TGCGCCAGCAGCTTAAGCACCGGGACAGGGACCCTCCCACAGGACTTC CASSLSTGTGTLPQDF
TRBJ1-4 . TRBV7-2 . TGTGCCAGCAGCTTAGTAGCGGGGTTCACTAATGAAAAACTGTTTTTT CASSLVAGFTNEKLFF
TRBJ2-1 . TRBV28 . TGTGCCAGCAGTTTCCGGCGGCCCAGGGCAGGTACCAATGAGCAGTTCTTC CASSFRRPRAGTNEQFF
TRBJ2-1 few TRBV29-1 . TGCAGCGTGACCCCGGGACTTACCCAAAATGAGCAGTTCTTC CSVTPGLTQNEQFF
TRBJ1-5 . TRBV6-5 . TGTGCCAGCAGATCCGGACTTAGCAATCAGCCCCAGCATTTT CASRSGLSNQPQHF
TRBJ2-4 . TRBV7-2 . TGTGCCAGCAGCCACCACCAGACAGCATTACTAGCCAAAAACATTCAGTACTTC CASSHHQTALLAKNIQYF
TRBJ2-1 . TRBV7-3 TRBD2 TGTGCCAGCAGTCCCCGGGTAGCGGGACATGGTGAGCAGTTCTTC CASSPRVAGHGEQFF
TRBJ1-2 . TRBV28 . TGTGCCAGCAGTTTGGCGGGCAGGGGCCCTTCGGACTATGGCTACACCTTC CASSLAGRGPSDYGYTF
TRBJ1-3 . TRBV5-1 . TGCGCCAGCAGGCGTGAGAGCTCTGGAAACACCATATATTTT CASRRESSGNTIYF
TRBJ2-1 . TRBV5-6 . TGTGCCAGCAGCATTTTGGGGGGGGGCCAAGGCAATGAGCAGTTCTTC CASSILGGGQGNEQFF
TRBJ1-1 few TRBV7-8 TRBD1 TGTGCCAGCAGCTTAACGACAGGGAGCACTGAAGCTTTCTTT CASSLTTGSTEAFF
TRBJ2-7 once TRBV7-9 TRBD1 TGTGCCAGCAGTCTCTGGACAGGCTCCTACGAGCAGTACTTC CASSLWTGSYEQYF
TRBJ2-5 . TRBV28 . TGTGCCAGCAGTTTACAGGTGAAGACCCAGTACTTC CASSLQVKTQYF
TRBJ2-7 . TRBV2 . TGTGCCAGCAGTTTCACAAGAACGTCCTACGAGCAGTACTTC CASSFTRTSYEQYF
TRBJ1-1 . TRBV7-9 TRBD1 TGTGCCAGCAGCCACCCGACAGGGCCTGGGGGCACTGAAGCTTTCTTT CASSHPTGPGGTEAFF
TRBJ1-2 . TRBV4-2 TRBD1 TGTGCCAGTACGATACAGGGGGCAGCGAACTATGGCTACACCTTC CASTIQGAANYGYTF
TRBJ2-7 . TRBV27 . TGTGCCAGCAGTCCCAGGACAGTCTCCTACGAGCAGTACTTC CASSPRTVSYEQYF
TRBJ2-1 once TRBV5-4 . TGTGCCAGCGCCGTAGTGGGACAAGGAGCCCACAATGAGCAGTTCTTC CASAVVGQGAHNEQFF
TRBJ2-7 . TRBV18 TRBD1 TGTGCCAGCTCAGACCGGGACAGGGAGTCCTACGAGCAGTACTTC CASSDRDRESYEQYF
TRBJ2-2 . TRBV7-2 TRBD1 TGTGCCAGCAGCCCGAGACAGGGGACAACTATAAGGAACACCGGGGAGCTGTTTTTT CASSPRQGTTIRNTGELFF
TRBJ2-5 few TRBV18 . TGTGCCAGCTCACCAGGGAGCGGTCAAGAGACCCAGTACTTC CASSPGSGQETQYF
TRBJ1-1 . TRBV5-4 TRBD1 TGTGCCAGCAGCTTGGGGTTGGACAGGGAGGCTTTCTTT CASSLGLDREAFF
TRBJ2-4 . TRBV5-6 TRBD1 TGTGCCAGCAGCCCCCGGGACAGGGAAAACATTCAGTACTTC CASSPRDRENIQYF
TRBJ2-4 few TRBV19 TRBD1 TGTGCCAGTAGCCAACAGGGGACAGCCAAAAACATTCAGTACTTC CASSQQGTAKNIQYF
TRBJ2-7 . TRBV6-1 . TGTGCCAGTAAAGGGGTCTCCTACGAGCAGTACTTC CASKGVSYEQYF
TRBJ2-7 few TRBV5-1 . TGCGCCAGCAGCTTGGAAGAGGGAGGCCACGAGCAGTACTTC CASSLEEGGHEQYF
TRBJ2-7 . TRBV5-1 . TGCGCCAGCAGCTTGGTAGGCCAGGGTGTGTACGAGCAGTACTTC CASSLVGQGVYEQYF
TRBJ1-2 . TRBV14 TRBD1 TGTGCCAGCAGCCAAGGAAACAGGGGGCTATTATATGGCTACACCTTC CASSQGNRGLLYGYTF
TRBJ2-3 once TRBV19 . TGTGCCAGTAGTATCGACAGAATTGGGACATTTTTCACAGATACGCAGTATTTT CASSIDRIGTFFTDTQYF
TRBJ1-5 . TRBV6-6 . TGTGCCAGCAGGTCCCTCAGGGACATATCTCAGCCCCAGCATTTT CASRSLRDISQPQHF
TRBJ2-5 few TRBV7-7 TRBD1 TGTGCTAGCAGCCGGACAGGGGTTGGGGAGACCCAGTACTTC CASSRTGVGETQYF
TRBJ1-1 . TRBV9 . TGTGCCAGCAAAGGGAGCATGAACACTGAAGCTTTCTTT CASKGSMNTEAFF
TRBJ1-1 . TRBV9 TRBD1 TGTGCCAGCAGCTTCGCCGGGACAGGGGGGACTGAAGCTTTCTTT CASSFAGTGGTEAFF
TRBJ2-1 . TRBV2 TRBD2 TGTGCCAGCAGTGATAAGGCTAGCGGGATAAAGCAGTTCTTC CASSDKASGIKQFF